This T cell receptor (beta chain) came from a study of OX40 agonist ivuxolimab in advanced cancers. The study, taken as a whole, reports: CD8+ T cells were the subset that, on average, had more expanded clones than CD4+. Low normalized T-cell clonal expansion was additionally recorded for some nonresponders.

The timepoints at which blood was sampled were baseline, cycle 4 day 1, and cycle 7 day 1. The repertoire was sequenced with immunoSEQ multiplex PCR; TCRdb's copy has only in-frame clones and lacks some. The sample lists 69,000 or so clones, about 87% seen once, with about 0.6% in the top ten. Concerning this clone: Its antigen is undetermined.

V was trimmed by 4 bases and J by 0 bases, leaving 4 bases between them. CDR3 size: 13 residues. The germline gives CDR1 MNHEY, CDR2 SVGAGI. The source material was CD4+ or CD8+ T cells sorted from blood, sampled in a trial of the OX40 agonist ivuxolimab. The chain has TRBV6-5 and TRBJ1-5; D remains unclear. This sequence originates from an adult with an advanced solid tumor such as melanoma, head and neck, liver or kidney cancer. CDR3 protein: CASSLHSNQPQHF. CDR3 DNA sequence: TGTGCCAGCAGTTTACATAGCAATCAGCCCCAGCATTTT.